The 32 T cell receptor beta chains in this list originate from one sample, sequenced in a study of cytomegalovirus exposure and HLA in healthy donors. The PCR employed 60 Vbeta primers together with 13 Jbeta primers. Using immunoSEQ multiplex PCR, the repertoire was profiled, and TCRdb retains in-frame clones only, with some absent. Counted here are about 180,000 clones, 65% to 75% occurring once; the ten biggest clones make up over 2%. Sequencing was performed on PBMCs. The receptors originated from a human donor in good health.

This clone was seen more than once but under ten times. This chain links TRBV5-1 with TRBJ1-2; 8 bases match TRBD1. With 4 bases clipped from V and 7 bases from J, the junction kept 12 bases outside the gene matches. This CDR3 contains 15 residues. Germline V gene data show CDR1 as SGHRS and CDR2 as YFSETQ. CDR3 bases: TGCGCCAGCAGCCCACAGGACAGGGTGCTAGGTGGCTACACCTTC. Translating gives CASSPQDRVLGGYTF.

V and J are TRBV9 and TRBJ2-2; 13 bases map to TRBD2. This CDR3 contains 15 residues. J was trimmed by 7 bases and V by 4 bases; bases with no gene match: 4. Looked up from germline, CDR1 is SGDLS and CDR2 is YYNGEE. Here the CDR3 DNA reads TGTGCCAGCAGCACCCGGACTAGCGGGGGCGGGGAGCTGTTTTTT. Protein: CASSTRTSGGGELFF.

This clone has just one count. The chain employs TRBV9 and TRBJ1-2; TRBD1 aligns across 8 bases. CDR1 and CDR2 from the germline V gene are SGDLS and YYNGEE. The V gene end was trimmed by 0 bases and the J gene end by 7 bases; junction bases not matched to a gene: 5. The CDR3 extends over 14 amino acids. In DNA form, the CDR3 reads TGTGCCAGCAGCGTAGACAGGGGGGATGGTGGCTACACCTTC. It is translated as CASSVDRGDGGYTF. The complete variable domain, with remaining parts taken from reference TRBV9 and TRBJ1-2, reads DSGVTQTPKHLITATGQRVTLRCSPRSGDLSVYWYQQSLDQGLQFLIQYYNGEERAKGNILERFSAQQFPDLHSELNLSSLELGDSALYFCASSVDRGDGGYTFGSGTRLTVV.

The rearrangement joins TRBV7-6 to TRBJ2-7; D is possibly TRBD2 (5 bases). Trimming removed 5 bases at V and 7 bases at J, with 15 bases between. The CDR3 is 13 residues long. Germline CDR1 and CDR2: SGHVS and FNYEAQ. CDR3: CASSLNEGQEQYF. For the CDR3, the DNA is TGTGCCAGCAGCCTTAATGAGGGCCAAGAGCAGTACTTC.

In its sample, this clone was seen a few times. The chain has TRBV19 and TRBJ1-5; no definite D call. Between the trimmed V and J ends, which lost 3 bases and 4 bases, there was a span of 13 bases. CDR3 length equals 15 residues. The germline gives CDR1 LNHDA, CDR2 SQIVND (reference sequence). The CDR3, as DNA: TGTGCCAGTAGTATCGCTGTGGGCCCAAATCAGCCCCAGCATTTT. It encodes CASSIAVGPNQPQHF.

The rearrangement joins TRBV11-2 to TRBJ1-4, with TRBD1 matching 7 bases. The CDR3 has 17 amino acids. Per germline, CDR1 SGHAT and CDR2 FQNNGV. Losses at the gene ends were 3 bases for V and 7 bases for J; bases not matched to a gene: 14. The CDR3 sequence: CASSLFALTGLSEKLFF. The CDR3 DNA is TGTGCCAGCAGCTTGTTTGCGCTGACAGGGTTGTCTGAAAAACTGTTTTTT.

CDR3 coding DNA: TGCGCCAGCAGCCAACTCTTAGCGGGGGGCTACAATGAGCAGTTCTTC. It is translated as CASSQLLAGGYNEQFF. The V call is TRBV5-1, the J call TRBJ2-1, with 10 positions matching TRBD2. With V trimmed by 4 bases and J by 3 bases, 7 bases remained unmatched. The CDR3 spans 16 residues. Germline assignment: CDR1 SGHRS and CDR2 YFSETQ.

This clone was picked up a small number of times. The rearrangement joins TRBV6-6 to TRBJ2-3, with 10 bases that match TRBD2. The CDR3 extends over 16 amino acids. V was clipped by 2 bases and J by 3 bases; unmatched bases: 5. Per germline, CDR1 MNHNY and CDR2 SVGAGI (reference sequence). The CDR3 DNA reads as TGTGCCAGCAGTTACCCAAAGACTAGCGGGACAGATACGCAGTATTTT. Encoded protein: CASSYPKTSGTDTQYF.

The chain is built from TRBV7-8 and TRBJ1-6, with TRBD1 as a possible D gene (5 bases). The CDR3 totals 20 residues. The germline gives CDR1 SGHVS, CDR2 FQNEAQ. V lost 1 base and J 2 bases, leaving 21 bases between the germline ends. This CDR3 is CASSLVGTGGFFTYNSPLHF. In nucleotides, the CDR3 is TGTGCCAGCAGCTTAGTTGGAACCGGGGGATTCTTCACCTATAATTCACCCCTCCACTTT.

V usage is TRBV18 and J usage is TRBJ2-3, with a tentative D call TRBD1 (6 bases). This CDR3 region has 16 residues. Germline V gene sequence: CDR1 KGHSH, CDR2 LQKENI. Trimming cost V 5 bases and J 0 bases, with 15 bases left between them. CDR3 DNA sequence: TGTGCCAGCTCAGCCCGGGACACTGCTAGCACAGATACGCAGTATTTT. Amino acid sequence: CASSARDTASTDTQYF.

The gene calls are TRBV4-3 and TRBJ2-7; 7 bases align to TRBD1. The CDR3 consists of 14 residues. V was clipped by 3 bases and J by 4 bases; unmatched bases: 6. Germline CDR1 is LGHNA and CDR2 is YSLEER. In nucleotides, the CDR3 is TGCGCCAGCAGCCATGGAAGGGACAGATACGAGCAGTACTTC. Its protein product is CASSHGRDRYEQYF.

The V and J genes are TRBV18 and TRBJ1-2; 9 bases align to TRBD1. Germline CDR1 reads KGHSH; CDR2 reads LQKENI. V trimming: 0 bases; J trimming: 8 bases; junction bases outside the gene matches: 1. The CDR3 totals 13 residues. CDR3 protein: CASSPPGTGGYTF. The CDR3 DNA is TGTGCCAGCTCACCACCCGGGACAGGGGGCTACACCTTC.

The chain recombines TRBV7-2 with TRBJ2-7; 7 nucleotides align to TRBD1. Germline V gene data show CDR1 as SGHTA and CDR2 as FQGNSA. This CDR3 contains 14 residues. The ends lost 1 base at V and 6 bases at J; junction bases unmatched: 6. The CDR3, as DNA: TGTGCCAGCAGCTTAGGACAGGGTCAGGGCGAGCAGTACTTC. Protein product: CASSLGQGQGEQYF.

The rearrangement joins TRBV7-2 to TRBJ1-2; D unclear. CDR1 is SGHTA, CDR2 FQGNSA, per germline. This CDR3 has 14 amino acids. V was pared by 1 base and J by 6 bases, with 12 bases between. This CDR3 reads CASSLGPSGNGYTF. The CDR3 coding sequence is TGTGCCAGCAGCTTAGGGCCGTCGGGTAATGGCTACACCTTC.

Turning to this clone: This specimen includes other DNA sequences encoding the same CDR3. The chain carries TRBV18 and TRBJ2-7; 15 nucleotides line up with TRBD2. Germline V gives CDR1 KGHSH, CDR2 LQKENI. The CDR3 runs to 15 residues. Losses at the gene ends were 3 bases for V and 3 bases for J; bases not matched to a gene: 0. CDR3 nucleotides: TGTGCCAGCTCACCGGGACTAGCGGGGGGCTACGAGCAGTACTTC. As protein: CASSPGLAGGYEQYF. Drawing the rest from reference TRBV18 and TRBJ2-7, the complete variable domain is NAGVMQNPRHLVRRRGQEARLRCSPMKGHSHVYWYRQLPEEGLKFMVYLQKENIIDESGMPKERFSAEFPKEGPSILRIQQVVRGDSAAYFCASSPGLAGGYEQYFGPGTRLTVT.

V is TRBV7-9 and J is TRBJ2-1; the D gene is possibly TRBD1 (5 bases). The CDR3 contains 15 residues. Germline values: CDR1 SEHNR, CDR2 FQNEAQ (reference sequence). With 4 bases removed from V and 2 bases from J, the gap between germline ends came to 12 bases. The CDR3: CASSSALDTYNEQFF. The CDR3 DNA reads TGTGCCAGCAGCTCTGCCCTGGACACCTACAATGAGCAGTTCTTC.

This clone was observed a handful of times. The chain links TRBV10-1 to TRBJ2-7; 8 bases are a match to TRBD1. This CDR3 contains 13 residues. Germline CDR1 and CDR2: WNHNN and SYGVQD (reference sequence). The CDR3 DNA is TGCCGACAACGTGGACAGGGTTGTTACGAGCAGTACTTC. This gives the protein CRQRGQGCYEQYF.

This rearrangement joins TRBV29-1 to TRBJ1-4; TRBD1 aligns across 9 bases. Germline V gene data show CDR1 as SQVTM and CDR2 as ANQGSEA. V was clipped by 1 base and J by 6 bases; unmatched bases: 12. The CDR3 totals 17 residues. The CDR3 is CSVEGWDATGGYEKLFF. CDR3 nucleotide sequence: TGCAGCGTTGAAGGTTGGGACGCGACAGGGGGATATGAAAAACTGTTTTTT. Full variable domain (rest looked up from reference TRBV29-1 and TRBJ1-4): SAVISQKPSRDICQRGTSLTIQCQVDSQVTMMFWYRQQPGQSLTLIATANQGSEATYESGFVIDKFPISRPNLTFSTLTVSNMSPEDSSIYLCSVEGWDATGGYEKLFFGSGTQLSVL.

V and J are TRBV5-1 and TRBJ1-1; D is perhaps TRBD1 (5 bases). V lost 0 bases to trimming and J lost 10 bases, with 13 bases between them. Germline V CDR1 and CDR2: SGHRS, YFSETQ. The CDR3 covers 13 residues. The chain's CDR3 is CASSLDGGDGAFF. CDR3 DNA: TGCGCCAGCAGCTTGGATGGGGGGGATGGAGCTTTCTTT.

Worth noting for this clone: Relative to the germline gene, one junction end is altered; a read error may explain this. The chain joins TRBV7-7 to TRBJ2-5, with D possibly being TRBD1 (6 bases). The CDR3 runs 15 residues. Germline V gives CDR1 SSHAT, CDR2 FNYEAQ (reference sequence). In DNA, the CDR3 is TGTGCTAGCAGCACAGGGTCCGGACTGCAAGAGACCCAGTACTTC. This gives the protein CASSTGSGLQETQYF.

The chain employs TRBV19 and TRBJ1-2; D might be TRBD1 (6 bases). This CDR3 is built from 13 residues. The V end was cut by 7 bases, the J end by 3 bases, with 12 bases between. The V gene's germline CDR1 is LNHDA and CDR2 SQIVND (reference sequence). CDR3 in DNA: TGTGCCAGTAATCCGGACAGATACTATGGCTACACCTTC. It translates to CASNPDRYYGYTF.

This chain uses TRBV7-9 with TRBJ1-2; D is possibly TRBD1 (6 bases). The V end was cut by 1 base, the J end by 0 bases, with 15 bases between. The CDR3 has 17 residues. Germline V gene lookup returns CDR1 SEHNR and CDR2 FQNEAQ (reference sequence). Here the CDR3 DNA reads TGTGCCAGCAGCTTAGGGGGGCAGGCCAGCCCTAACTATGGCTACACCTTC. It encodes CASSLGGQASPNYGYTF.

A few counts support this clone. The rearrangement joins TRBV7-9 to TRBJ2-5; 13 bases match TRBD2. CDR3 length equals 16 residues. J lost 5 bases, V lost 4 bases, and 7 bases had no gene match. Germline loops: CDR1 SEHNR, CDR2 FQNEAQ (reference sequence). This CDR3 is CASSSTSGGARETQYF. Here the CDR3 DNA reads TGTGCCAGCAGCTCTACTAGCGGGGGGGCTCGGGAGACCCAGTACTTC.

The chain links TRBV19 to TRBJ1-2; 7 nucleotides align to TRBD1. The CDR3 covers 14 residues. Per the germline V gene, CDR1 is LNHDA and CDR2 is SQIVND (reference sequence). Trimming removed 6 bases from V and 3 bases from J; junction bases left unmatched: 7. Here the CDR3 reads CASSQITGDYGYTF. CDR3 DNA sequence: TGTGCCAGTAGCCAAATAACAGGGGACTATGGCTACACCTTC.

This chain uses TRBV9 with TRBJ1-2; 8 bases map to TRBD1. Germline V gene sequence: CDR1 SGDLS, CDR2 YYNGEE. V lost 1 base and J lost 2; bases outside the gene matches: 7. The length of the CDR3 is 16 residues. CDR3: CASSVNQQGENYGYTF. The CDR3 region has the DNA TGTGCCAGCAGCGTAAACCAACAGGGGGAAAACTATGGCTACACCTTC.

This clone was seen a single time. V gene TRBV10-2 combines with J gene TRBJ2-3, with a tentative D call TRBD1 (5 bases). This CDR3 is 15 amino acids long. The V gene lost 10 bases and the J gene lost 3 bases, with 20 bases spanning the gap. Germline V gives CDR1 WSHSY, CDR2 SAAADI. CDR3: CATSLLGARTDTQYF. For the CDR3, the DNA is TGCGCCACCTCCCTCCTAGGGGCCAGAACAGATACGCAGTATTTT.

This chain links TRBV7-8 with TRBJ2-5, with TRBD1 identical over 7 bases. Germline values: CDR1 SGHVS, CDR2 FQNEAQ. The CDR3 has 15 amino acids. J was trimmed by 1 base and V by 5 bases; bases with no gene match: 7. CDR3 DNA: TGTGCCAGCAGCCGTCCCGGGACAGCCCAAGAGACCCAGTACTTC. Translated, it gives CASSRPGTAQETQYF.

The chain carries TRBV6-6 and TRBJ2-1, with TRBD2 matching 11 bases. The CDR3 is 15 residues long. Per germline, CDR1 MNHNY and CDR2 SVGAGI (reference sequence). Unmatched junction bases numbered 8, after V lost 6 bases and J lost 7 bases. DNA for the CDR3: TGTGCCAGCAGCGCGACTAGCGGGGTTCTGAATGAGCAGTTCTTC. This codes for CASSATSGVLNEQFF.

This chain uses TRBV7-2 with TRBJ1-6, with 7 nucleotides matching TRBD1. In germline, CDR1 is SGHTA, CDR2 FQGNSA. The CDR3 has 14 amino acids. V shed 5 bases, J shed 6 bases, and the junction held 4 bases outside the gene matches. The CDR3 sequence is CASSPGTVNSPLHF. Written as DNA, the CDR3 is TGTGCCAGCAGCCCCGGGACAGTTAATTCACCCCTCCACTTT.

The genes are TRBV25-1 and TRBJ1-6; D call uncertain. The CDR3 length is 16 residues. V was cut by 1 base and J by 6 bases, with 13 bases left in between. The germline V gene encodes CDR1 MGHDK and CDR2 SYGVNS. CDR3 sequence: CASSESDFFGNSPLHF. The CDR3 bases are TGTGCCAGCAGTGAATCTGACTTCTTTGGTAATTCACCCCTCCACTTT.

The chain has TRBV11-2 and TRBJ2-5; D remains ambiguous. Germline CDR1 SGHAT, CDR2 FQNNGV. This CDR3 spans 12 amino acids. V gave up 5 bases and J gave up 4 bases, with 8 bases separating them. Here the CDR3 reads CASSPSLETQYF. CDR3 sequence (DNA): TGTGCCAGCAGCCCCTCCCTAGAGACCCAGTACTTC.

A note on this clone: The junction departs from the called germline gene at one end, perhaps through a read error. The gene calls are TRBV7-9 and TRBJ2-5; tentative D call: TRBD1 (6 bases). CDR3 length: 15 residues. The germline CDR1 and CDR2 sequences are SEHNR and FQNEAQ (reference sequence). The CDR3 DNA is TGTTCCAGCAGCTTGGACAGCATGTACCAAGAGACCCAGTACTTC. Its translation: CSSSLDSMYQETQYF.